This is a list of T cell receptor beta chains from one sample in a study of T cell changes during pregnancy in multiple sclerosis. Clones were read by immunoSEQ multiplex PCR, and TCRdb kept only the in-frame ones, dropping some. The table records 35,000 or so clones, about nine tenths of them present only once. The sample was peripheral blood, taken in the second trimester of pregnancy. The receptors come from a female donor in good health, enrolled as a control in a pregnancy study. CDR3s include the opening cysteine and the closing phenylalanine or tryptophan.

CDR3 protein	V gene	J gene
CASSLEAGTGELFF	TRBV7-9	TRBJ2-2
CASSSTPTGDYGYTF	TRBV5-8	TRBJ1-2
CASSYVGPSPLHF	TRBV6-5	TRBJ1-6
CASSSGQGAYVETQYF	TRBV19	TRBJ2-5
CASQGYGNTEAFF	TRBV19	TRBJ1-1
CASSGSPEGNQPQHF	TRBV6-5	TRBJ1-5
CASSFRRVITGELFF	TRBV7-2	TRBJ2-2
CASSQGRGDTQYF	TRBV4-1	TRBJ2-3
CASSLTGGAGYEQYF	TRBV5-1	TRBJ2-7
CASSPSGIHTDTQYF	TRBV7-2	TRBJ2-3
CASSQGPGSNYGYTF	TRBV4-1	TRBJ1-2
CASSQDPRTGFYGYTF	TRBV4-3	TRBJ1-2
CASSAAGGAGAYEQYF	TRBV7-9	TRBJ2-7
CAWRGLAGEAGELFF	TRBV30	TRBJ2-2
CASSTTGASRTEAFF	TRBV19	TRBJ1-1
CAIRGIGDSPLHF	TRBV10-3	TRBJ1-6
CASSLATPTHYNEQFF	TRBV11-3	TRBJ2-1
CASSQAARGDEQYF	TRBV4-1	TRBJ2-7
CATSRGQGSSGNTIYF	TRBV15	TRBJ1-3
CASSETTRGEQFF	TRBV2	TRBJ2-1
CASSEALGRAAEQYF	TRBV2	TRBJ2-7
CSVEDGLYGYTF	TRBV29-1	TRBJ1-2
CASSQDRVAANEKLFF	TRBV4-2	TRBJ1-4
CASSLGTGNQPQHF	TRBV28	TRBJ1-5
CASSPTVQETQYF	TRBV18	TRBJ2-5
CASSSPGGPQETQYF	TRBV7-9	TRBJ2-5
CASSLIFGTDTQYF	TRBV5-6	TRBJ2-3
CASSPATGLAAHEQFF	TRBV27	TRBJ2-1
CASSLKGKGNTEAFF	TRBV7-2	TRBJ1-1
CASNGGRSTDTQYF	TRBV9	TRBJ2-3
CASREDSYEQYF	TRBV5-1	TRBJ2-7
CASKIQGGNTEAFF	TRBV5-5	TRBJ1-1
CASQRGNEQFF	TRBV6-6	TRBJ2-1
CASSLLVGESYEQYF	TRBV5-6	TRBJ2-7
CASSLPGEKLFF	TRBV19	TRBJ1-4
CASSARQGRETQYF	TRBV11-1	TRBJ2-5
CASGSSGRASGELFF	TRBV12-5	TRBJ2-2
CASSKGGSYTNYGYTF	TRBV9	TRBJ1-2
CASSQAGLAYEQYF	TRBV14	TRBJ2-7
CAATSGSYEQYF	TRBV7-9	TRBJ2-7
CASSYPGFGEQYF	TRBV6-5	TRBJ2-7
CASSWTGEKFF	TRBV5-6	TRBJ2-1
CASSLGPRGGNTGELFF	TRBV7-2	TRBJ2-2
CSASTGRAPGNTEAFF	TRBV29-1	TRBJ1-1
CASSLGRNSPLHF	TRBV5-6	TRBJ1-6
CASSLGLASLNEQFF	TRBV5-4	TRBJ2-1
CASSLTGGLSYEQYF	TRBV5-1	TRBJ2-7
CASSWMRPSGTDTQYF	TRBV13	TRBJ2-3
CASSSKGLGLTGELFF	TRBV18	TRBJ2-2
CAISEGYTEAFF	TRBV10-3	TRBJ1-1
CASSLAQGSTEAFF	TRBV14	TRBJ1-1
CASSFSPPMASGRGNEQFF	TRBV11-1	TRBJ2-1
CASSIQGFSYEQYF	TRBV19	TRBJ2-7
CASSPRGPSISDNSPLHF	TRBV11-1	TRBJ1-6
CASSQGESGRGGLAYEQYF	TRBV4-3	TRBJ2-7